Sequencing of this T cell receptor (beta chain) was carried out in a study of identical twins (dated by TCRdb to 2016 to 2018). Describing the broader study: To test whether fetal clonotypes persist, this study deep-sequenced TCR alpha and beta repertoires from monozygotic twins, from unrelated adults of various ages, and from cord blood. Replicate twin experiments were performed at different times using different library preparation protocols to rule out contamination. Broad study findings and their caveats: Because the same donors could not be followed over many years, the conclusions depended on cross-sectional statistical analysis. The excess sharing between twins in beta out-of-frame sequences was weaker because fewer shared sequences reduced the signal-to-noise ratio. Fewer insertions were carried by abundant cord blood beta clonotypes; a weaker similar trend was observed in young adult naive repertoires, while no such trend was observed in memory repertoires. Invariant T cells such as MAIT and iNKT could partly confound zero-insertion analyses, though diverse VJ usage argued against this for most clonotypes. In monozygotic twins, out-of-frame TCR alpha sharing was systematically underestimated by recombination models, although the models agreed with sharing between unrelated individuals. Compared with coincidental sharing between unrelated individuals, an excess of low generation-probability sequences was observed among out-of-frame TCR alpha sequences shared between twins.

The library came from 5' RACE. Instrument used: Illumina HiSeq 2000. Template switching added a universal primer binding site, and the final cDNA carried a unique molecular identifier that allowed TCR cDNA molecules to be counted accurately. First-strand cDNA for TCR alpha and beta chains was synthesized from specific primers in the conserved constant-segment region. Each cDNA library was double barcoded, with a SMART-Mk sample barcode plus Illumina barcodes, to control for contamination. TruSeq adapter sequences and Illumina sample barcodes were added in two successive PCR steps. The Illumina HiSeq platform was used with custom primers to sequence TCR alpha and beta cDNA libraries. The authors' analysis ran thus. Raw reads were processed with MiGEC to extract unique molecular identifiers, and MiXCR was used to determine CDR3 positions. For each individual, recombination models were inferred using an EM algorithm with the repgenHMM and IGoR tools. Shared clonotype analysis was performed with the tcR package in R, normalizing sharing by the product of cloneset sizes. To study raw recombination free of thymic and clonal selection effects, out-of-frame nonproductive sequences were analyzed. TCRdb itself trimmed the public reads at Q25 with fastp, ran MiXCR and retained productive beta chains. Each entry is one CDR3 protein sequence, shown with its most common DNA and genes. TCRdb assigned the V and J calls; the authors' analysis was not used. The sample includes 250,000 to 300,000 distinct CDR3 sequences, with less than 9.5% observed a single time. Around 7.1% of the sample rests with the top ten.

The trim is 3 bases for V and 6 bases for J, with a gap of 21 bases between the germline ends. The germline V gene (reference sequence) yields DFQATT for CDR1 and SNEGSKA for CDR2. The CDR3 holds 16 amino acids from the cysteine to the phenylalanine. Just the 48-base CDR3 DNA is kept, in frame starting at base 1. In this sample, this clonotype turned up a few times. Its antigen remains unidentified. It has no much larger one-base neighbor in the sample; base qualities were not kept. All donors were healthy Caucasians. Three pairs of female monozygotic twins, all aged 18 to 29 years, were included in the twin cohort. Positive isolation kits from Invitrogen were used to isolate CD4+ and CD8+ T cell populations. These sequences were also reported in another study, on yellow fever vaccine responses in identical twins. The second source states: According to the authors, in identical twins the way T cells responded to vaccination appeared partly convergent and partly personalized. The study precisely tracked vaccine-responding T cell clones in identical twins.

The specimen sequenced was CD8+ T cells sorted from blood. The rearrangement combines TRBV20-1 with TRBJ2-1; TRBD1 is a weak D gene call, 6 bases matching. This receptor was taken from a young woman in good health. The DNA reads TGCAGTGCTAGGCTTATCACAGGGTCACTAGGCAATGAGCAGTTCTTC. Its protein reads: CSARLITGSLGNEQFF.